This TCR beta chain was sequenced in a study of T cell responses to AZD1222 COVID-19 vaccine. Findings and limits, study-wide: Increased Spike-specific TCR breadth and depth were observed after two AZD1222 doses. The span of vaccine-associated CD4 TCRs extended across spike, with dominance at 160-218 and 743-854. Unmutated variant regions reportedly attract nearly half of all spike-specific TCRs.

The method was immunoSEQ multiplex PCR; TCRdb's version includes in-frame clones alone and lacks a portion of them. The data contain 120,000 to 150,000 clones, 82% of them seen just once; the ten biggest clones take up about 3.8%. The V gene's germline CDR1 is KGHSH and CDR2 LQKENI. The CDR3 spans 16 residues. V was clipped by 0 bases and J by 8 bases, with 17 bases between them. Worth noting for this clone: Antigen: not known.

V and J are TRBV18 and TRBJ1-3; D unresolved. Sequenced here: peripheral blood, sampled on day 0 of MenACWY control vaccination. The receptor was isolated from an adult in good health. DNA for the CDR3: TGTGCCAGCTCACCACCGGCGGGAATGGCTCGAGACACCATATATTTT. Protein: CASSPPAGMARDTIYF.